This T cell receptor beta chain was recovered during a study of blood T cell repertoires in COVID-19. About the study: Acute-phase and convalescent COVID-19 samples originated in the United States, Italy and Spain. T cells, B-cell-depleted T cells, or PBMCs provided the cDNA or gDNA that served as material.

In the study's own analysis: Counts of nucleated cells, estimated from reference gene primer amplification, were obtained. Generated by immunoSEQ multiplex PCR, the TCRdb table keeps only in-frame clones and is missing some. D and trimming come from the DNA, and the V and J calls and clone size come from that table. The sample shows some 150,000 clones, roughly nine tenths of them seen only once. V dropped 4 bases and J dropped 0 bases, with 4 bases sitting between them. Germline CDR1 reads SEHNR; CDR2 reads FQNEAQ (reference sequence). This CDR3 has 12 residues. A note on this clone: Other nucleotide sequences from this sample produce the same CDR3.

This TCR derives from a human donor in a cohort sampled during active COVID-19. This rearrangement joins TRBV7-9 to TRBJ2-7; D is undetermined. Input material: peripheral blood. The CDR3 reads CASSSSSYEQYF. CDR3 bases: TGTGCCAGCAGCTCTAGCTCCTACGAGCAGTACTTC.